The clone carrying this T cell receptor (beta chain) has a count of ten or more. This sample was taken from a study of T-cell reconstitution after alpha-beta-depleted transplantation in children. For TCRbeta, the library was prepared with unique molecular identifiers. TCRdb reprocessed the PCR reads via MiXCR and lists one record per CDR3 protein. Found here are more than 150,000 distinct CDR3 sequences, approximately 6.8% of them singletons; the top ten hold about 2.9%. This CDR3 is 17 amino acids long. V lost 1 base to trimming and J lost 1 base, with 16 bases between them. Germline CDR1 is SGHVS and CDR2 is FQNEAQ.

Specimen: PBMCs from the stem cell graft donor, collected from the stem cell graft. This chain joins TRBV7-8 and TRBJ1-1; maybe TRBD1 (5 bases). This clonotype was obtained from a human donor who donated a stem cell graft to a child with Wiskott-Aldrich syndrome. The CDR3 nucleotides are TGTGCCAGCAGCTTAGTAGTGGGGGGAATTTCGAACACTGAAGCTTTCTTT. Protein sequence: CASSLVVGGISNTEAFF.